This TCR beta chain was sequenced during a study of breast tumors, draining lymph nodes, adjacent tissues. Study-level results: Tumor TCR diversity was below lymph nodes but above nontumor tissue. Most tumor T cells seemingly derive from lymph node, then expand in tumor. That most tumor T cells come from lymph nodes remained unproven.

The V gene's germline CDR1 is SGHRS and CDR2 YFSETQ. CDR3 length: 16 amino acids. TCRdb reanalysed the multiplex PCR reads using MiXCR and keeps one entry per CDR3 protein. Among over 10,000 distinct CDR3 sequences listed, 62% were seen once. This clonotype turned up a few times. Its antigen is currently unknown. One end of the junction varies from germline; a read error may be responsible. The TCR was taken from a female donor with breast cancer. Some clones in this sample may be carry-over from other donors' samples. Sequenced input: tumor-adjacent breast tissue. V gene TRBV5-1 combines with J gene TRBJ1-4, with 9 nucleotides matching TRBD1. CDR3: CVSSLEGTGGDEKLFF. The CDR3 DNA sequence: TGCGTCAGCAGCTTGGAAGGAACAGGGGGCGATGAAAAACTGTTTTTT.